Listed below are T cell receptor beta chains from one sample, sequenced in a study of OX40 agonist ivuxolimab in advanced cancers. TCRdb's table, derived via immunoSEQ multiplex PCR, lists solely in-frame clones and lacks some. This sample yields fewer than 90,000 clones, of which more than 75% are seen a single time; under 3% belongs to the top ten. Here the sequenced sample was CD4+ or CD8+ T cells sorted from blood, taken in a trial of the OX40 agonist ivuxolimab. These receptors originate from an adult with an advanced solid tumor such as melanoma, head and neck, liver or kidney cancer. CDR3s include the opening cysteine and the closing phenylalanine or tryptophan. A D gene is named only where the DNA matches it firmly. Not all rows give a size; the values are once, few, many and, for expanded clones, a class.

v_gene	abundance	d_gene	j_gene	CDR3nt	CDR3aa
TRBV29-1	NA	TRBD1	TRBJ1-1	TGCAGCGTTGGGGGGCCAGGGGGAAAGAACACTGAAGCTTTCTTT	CSVGGPGGKNTEAFF
TRBV28	few	TRBD1	TRBJ1-2	TGTGCCAGCAGTTTATGGGGACAGGGTAGCTATGGCTACACCTTC	CASSLWGQGSYGYTF
TRBV19	NA	TRBD1	TRBJ2-3	TGTGCCAGTAGAATGACAGGGGGCACAGATACGCAGTATTTT	CASRMTGGTDTQYF
TRBV27	NA	NA	TRBJ1-6	TGTGCCAGCAGTTTAAACCAGGGGAATTCACCCCTCCACTTT	CASSLNQGNSPLHF
TRBV11-2	once	NA	TRBJ2-3	TGTGCCAGCAGCTTAACCCGACCACAGGGTGCTGACACAGATACGCAGTATTTT	CASSLTRPQGADTDTQYF
TRBV5-5	NA	NA	TRBJ1-2	TGTGCCAGCAGCTTGGAAGGAGGGGGGCATGGCTACACCTTC	CASSLEGGGHGYTF
TRBV20-1	NA	NA	TRBJ2-5	TGCCGCGTCGAAATACAAGAGACCCAGTACTTC	CRVEIQETQYF
TRBV6-5	NA	NA	TRBJ1-1	TGTGCCACCTCAGGAGGGCCCCTGGGCACTGAAGCTTTCTTT	CATSGGPLGTEAFF
TRBV28	NA	TRBD2	TRBJ2-2	TGTGCCAGCAGTACTGACTTGAGACTAGCGGGGACGAACACCGGGGAGCTGTTTTTT	CASSTDLRLAGTNTGELFF
TRBV5-6	NA	TRBD2	TRBJ2-4	TGTGCCAGCAGCGAACTAGCGGGGGGGCCCAAAAACATTCAGTACTTC	CASSELAGGPKNIQYF
TRBV6-1	NA	TRBD1	TRBJ1-5	TGTGCCAGCAGTCCCCGGACAGGGGACTCGCCCCAGCATTTT	CASSPRTGDSPQHF
TRBV14	few	NA	TRBJ1-6	TGTGCCAGCAGCCACGGGAATTCACCCCTCCACTTT	CASSHGNSPLHF
TRBV28	NA	NA	TRBJ1-5	TGTGCCAGCAGTTTAAACCCCCTATTTGAGCAGCATTTT	CASSLNPLFEQHF
TRBV5-6	few	TRBD2	TRBJ2-1	TGTGCCAGCAGCTTGGGACTAGCGGGAGGCTCCTACAATGAGCAGTTCTTC	CASSLGLAGGSYNEQFF